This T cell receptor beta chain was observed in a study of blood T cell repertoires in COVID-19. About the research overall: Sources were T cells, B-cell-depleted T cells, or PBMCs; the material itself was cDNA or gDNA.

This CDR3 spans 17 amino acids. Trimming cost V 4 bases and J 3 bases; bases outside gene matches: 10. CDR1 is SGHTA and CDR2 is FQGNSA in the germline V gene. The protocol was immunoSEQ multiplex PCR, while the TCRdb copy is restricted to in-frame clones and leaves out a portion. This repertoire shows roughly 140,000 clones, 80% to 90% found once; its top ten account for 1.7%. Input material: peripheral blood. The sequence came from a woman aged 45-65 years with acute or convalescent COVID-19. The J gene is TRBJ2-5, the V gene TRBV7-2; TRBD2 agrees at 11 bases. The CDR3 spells CASSSIPGTSGKETQYF. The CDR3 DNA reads TGTGCCAGCAGCTCCATTCCCGGGACTAGCGGAAAAGAGACCCAGTACTTC.